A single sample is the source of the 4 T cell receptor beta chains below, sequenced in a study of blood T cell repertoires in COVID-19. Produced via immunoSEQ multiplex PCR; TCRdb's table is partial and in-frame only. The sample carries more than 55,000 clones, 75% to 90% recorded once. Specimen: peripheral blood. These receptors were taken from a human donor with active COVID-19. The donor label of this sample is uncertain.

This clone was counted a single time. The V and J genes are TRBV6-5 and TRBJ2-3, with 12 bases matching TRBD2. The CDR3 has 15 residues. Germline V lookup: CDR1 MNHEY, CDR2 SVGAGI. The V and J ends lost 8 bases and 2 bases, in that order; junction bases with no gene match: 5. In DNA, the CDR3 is TGTGCCAGCGGACGACTAGCGGGAGTCACAGATACGCAGTATTTT. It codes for CASGRLAGVTDTQYF.

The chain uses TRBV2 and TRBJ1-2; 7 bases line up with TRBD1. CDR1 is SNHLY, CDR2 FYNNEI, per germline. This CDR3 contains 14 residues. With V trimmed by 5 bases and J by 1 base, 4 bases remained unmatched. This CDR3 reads CASSSDRLNYGYTF. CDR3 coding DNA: TGTGCCAGCAGTTCGGACAGGCTTAACTATGGCTACACCTTC.

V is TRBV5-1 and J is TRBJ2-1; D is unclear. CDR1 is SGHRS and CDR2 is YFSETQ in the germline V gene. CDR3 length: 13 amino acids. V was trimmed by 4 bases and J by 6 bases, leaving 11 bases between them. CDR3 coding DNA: TGCGCCAGCAGCGACTTTTTTCTCAATGAGCAGTTCTTC. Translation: CASSDFFLNEQFF. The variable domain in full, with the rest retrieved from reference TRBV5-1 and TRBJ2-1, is KAGVTQTPRYLIKTRGQQVTLSCSPISGHRSVSWYQQTPGQGLQFLFEYFSETQRNKGNFPGRFSGRQFSNSRSEMNVSTLELGDSALYLCASSDFFLNEQFFGPGTRLTVL.

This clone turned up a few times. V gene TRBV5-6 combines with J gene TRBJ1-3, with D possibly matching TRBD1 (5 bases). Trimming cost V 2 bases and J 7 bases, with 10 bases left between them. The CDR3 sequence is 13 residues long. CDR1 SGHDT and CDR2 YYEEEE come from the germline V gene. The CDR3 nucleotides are TGTGCCAGCAGCTTCGCACAGGCCAACACCATATATTTT. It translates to CASSFAQANTIYF.